The TCR beta chain described here comes from a study of CD8 T cells in Susac syndrome (dated by TCRdb to the late 2010s). Notes on the research overall: Whether CD8+ T cell activation and differentiation in Susac syndrome was antigen driven was tested using repertoire sequencing. CD8+ T cell repertoire clonality was compared between some 12 healthy donors, about 14 Susac syndrome patients and roughly 15 multiple sclerosis patients.

Peripheral blood CD8+ and CD4+ T cells from healthy donors, Susac syndrome patients and multiple sclerosis patients were profiled by high-throughput TCR beta sequencing. Multiple sclerosis controls were treatment-naive patients with stable or active relapsing-remitting disease fulfilling revised McDonald criteria. CD8+ TEMRA cells were enriched by FACS, while bulk CD8+ and CD4+ T cells were purified by magnetic negative isolation. Blood was collected in EDTA tubes and processed within 24 hours, with PBMCs isolated through density gradient centrifugation. PBMCs destined for TCR sequencing were cryopreserved in liquid nitrogen and later thawed in a 37 °C water bath. A purity of at least 90% was achieved for sorted or isolated CD4+, CD8+ and CD8+ TEMRA cells. The V and J ends are trimmed by 7 bases and 2 bases, leaving 15 bases between them. From cysteine to phenylalanine, the CDR3 is 15 amino acids long. The entry retains the CDR3 DNA only, 45 bases that are in frame from base 1.

Overall study results and their limits: The TCR sequencing and HLA analysis was acknowledged to have included a relatively small number of individuals.

RNA was extracted using the RNeasy kit, and about 0.45 to 1 microgram was reverse transcribed with random hexamers. The immunoSEQ multiplex PCR assay, which covers 54 Vbeta and 13 Jbeta segments, was used to amplify TCR beta CDR3 regions. PCR amplification bias was corrected using a synthetic template baseline for primer optimization and computational correction. As for how the authors treated the data: Reads were annotated to V, D and J genes per IMGT and analyzed with immunoSEQ Analyzer, keeping only productive sequences. Clonality was calculated as one minus the Shannon entropy normalized by log2 of the number of productive unique sequences. Public and private clones were assessed among the 100 most prevalent clones of each patient and control. Susac-specific clones were defined as absent from healthy and MS cohorts, 850 to 1,300 published viral clones and other ImmuneACCESS disease sequences. TCRdb itself trimmed the public reads at Q25 with fastp, ran MiXCR and retained productive beta chains. One record per CDR3 amino acid sequence lists the most common genes and DNA. The V and J calls and clone size come from TCRdb's table, not from the authors' own analysis. Here the sample has hundreds of thousands of distinct CDR3 sequences; roughly 85% occur a single time. The top ten clonotypes cover around 0.12% of the sample.

This clonotype appeared once. Its antigen target is currently unknown. It has no much larger one-base neighbor in the sample; base qualities were not kept. A single read is weak support. This clonotype was sampled from a human donor with multiple sclerosis. The sequenced sample consisted of CD8+ T cells from PBMCs. This chain joins TRBV12-3 or TRBV12-4 to TRBJ2-1, with no confidently assigned D gene. Here is the DNA: TGTGCCAGCAAGCCCCATGTAGACCCCTACAATGAGCAGTTCTTC. Protein translation: CASKPHVDPYNEQFF.